The rows below give T cell receptor beta chains drawn from one sample of a study of cytomegalovirus exposure and HLA in healthy donors. Data came from immunoSEQ multiplex PCR; TCRdb stores just in-frame clones and leaves some out. The repertoire holds a few hundred thousand clones, with over 75% as singletons. The sequenced material came from PBMCs. The receptors originated from a woman younger than 30 in good health and CMV-seronegative. The CDR3 runs from the conserved cysteine through the conserved F or W. A D gene is named only where the DNA matches it firmly. The listing skips clone size in some rows; elsewhere it reads once, few, many or a size class.

j_call	v_call	d_call	clone_size	cdr3_aa	cdr3_nt
TRBJ1-2	TRBV2	.	few	CASIATRGYTF	TGTGCCAGCATAGCCACGCGTGGCTACACCTTC
TRBJ1-2	TRBV7-8	TRBD1	.	CASSFDRGQRYTF	TGTGCCAGCAGCTTTGACAGGGGGCAAAGGTACACCTTC
TRBJ1-1	TRBV5-1	TRBD1	.	CASSFSQGEGDTEAFF	TGCGCCAGCAGCTTTTCACAGGGGGAAGGGGACACTGAAGCTTTCTTT
TRBJ2-3	TRBV7-7	.	.	CASSPEVWERSRTDTQYF	TGTGCCAGCAGTCCCGAAGTCTGGGAGCGGAGTCGCACAGATACGCAGTATTTT
TRBJ2-7	TRBV27	TRBD2	.	CASSAGLASYEQYF	TGTGCCAGCAGTGCCGGACTAGCCTCCTACGAGCAGTACTTC
TRBJ2-1	TRBV27	TRBD2	.	CASRQSGREYNEQFF	TGTGCCAGCAGGCAAAGCGGGAGGGAATACAATGAGCAGTTCTTC
TRBJ2-7	TRBV7-2	.	once	CASSTDSPPGYF	TGTGCCAGCAGCACCGATAGTCCGCCCGGGTACTTC
TRBJ2-5	TRBV9	.	.	CASSVATQARETQYF	TGTGCCAGCAGCGTAGCTACGCAGGCACGCGAGACCCAGTACTTC
TRBJ2-3	TRBV4-1	TRBD2	.	CASSQGTSGSTDTQYF	TGCGCCAGCAGCCAAGGGACTAGCGGAAGCACAGATACGCAGTATTTT
TRBJ2-7	TRBV11-2	TRBD1	.	CASTNSWDRPQGTYEQYF	TGTGCCAGCACCAATTCATGGGACAGGCCACAGGGAACCTACGAGCAGTACTTC
TRBJ2-1	TRBV11-2	.	.	CASSPRLVSYNEQFF	TGTGCCAGCAGCCCCCGACTAGTATCCTACAATGAGCAGTTCTTC
TRBJ1-3	TRBV7-3	.	.	CASSLGGGNTIYF	TGTGCCAGCAGCTTGGGAGGAGGAAACACCATATATTTT
TRBJ2-3	TRBV30	.	.	CAWSVLVDTQYF	TGTGCCTGGAGTGTACTGGTAGATACGCAGTATTTT
TRBJ2-7	TRBV5-1	TRBD2	.	CASSAGTSGRAREQYF	TGCGCCAGCAGCGCCGGGACTAGCGGGAGGGCCCGGGAGCAGTACTTC
TRBJ2-7	TRBV7-9	.	.	CASSSDSSEEQYF	TGTGCCAGCAGCTCCGACAGCTCGGAGGAGCAGTACTTC
TRBJ2-7	TRBV12-5	TRBD1	.	CASGLPHRGTYEQYF	TGTGCTAGTGGTTTGCCACACAGGGGAACCTACGAGCAGTACTTC
TRBJ1-3	TRBV28	.	.	CASRGQGMGGNTIYF	TGTGCCAGCAGGGGGCAGGGGATGGGGGGAAACACCATATATTTT
TRBJ2-7	TRBV7-6	TRBD2	.	CASSPRTSGFYEQYF	TGTGCCAGCAGCCCCAGGACTAGCGGATTCTACGAGCAGTACTTC
TRBJ2-1	TRBV2	.	.	CASTRQTYNEQFF	TGTGCCAGCACGCGACAGACCTACAATGAGCAGTTCTTC
TRBJ2-2	TRBV9	.	.	CASSLAVNTGELFF	TGTGCCAGCAGCCTCGCGGTGAACACCGGGGAGCTGTTTTTT
TRBJ1-5	TRBV16	.	.	CASSHDRFNQPQHF	TGTGCCAGCAGCCATGACAGGTTCAATCAGCCCCAGCATTTT
TRBJ1-1	TRBV4-1	.	.	CASSQGAIQSEAFF	TGCGCCAGCAGCCAAGGGGCGATCCAGTCTGAAGCTTTCTTT
TRBJ2-7	TRBV13	TRBD2	once	CASSSRTSWDEQYF	TGTGCCAGCAGCTCTAGGACTAGCTGGGACGAGCAGTACTTC
TRBJ1-1	TRBV25-1	TRBD1	.	CASMGALTGGTEAFF	TGTGCCAGCATGGGGGCTCTGACAGGGGGCACTGAAGCTTTCTTT
TRBJ1-1	TRBV7-8	.	.	CASSLAGTLNTEAFF	TGTGCCAGCAGCTTAGCGGGCACCTTGAACACTGAAGCTTTCTTT
TRBJ2-1	TRBV7-9	.	.	CASSLVHPEVDNEQFF	TGTGCCAGCAGCTTAGTCCACCCAGAGGTAGACAATGAGCAGTTCTTC
TRBJ2-6	TRBV4-1	.	.	CASSLAFTGANVLTF	TGCGCCAGCAGCCTCGCGTTTACTGGGGCCAACGTCCTGACTTTC
TRBJ1-1	TRBV30	.	.	CAWTGVGTEAFF	TGTGCCTGGACGGGGGTAGGCACTGAAGCTTTCTTT
TRBJ2-7	TRBV7-2	.	once	CASSSGLLTGEQYF	TGTGCCAGCAGCTCGGGACTCTTGACTGGAGAGCAGTACTTC
TRBJ2-5	TRBV30	TRBD1	.	CAWSEDRVETQYF	TGTGCCTGGAGTGAAGACAGGGTTGAGACCCAGTACTTC
TRBJ2-5	TRBV6-6	.	.	CASSSPKETQYF	TGTGCCAGCAGTTCCCCAAAAGAGACCCAGTACTTC
TRBJ2-7	TRBV6-6	.	.	CASSYSPGREVPTYF	TGTGCCAGCAGTTACTCGCCAGGAAGGGAGGTCCCGACGTACTTC
TRBJ2-7	TRBV18	.	.	CASSLKTGYEQYF	TGTGCCAGCTCACTTAAAACAGGCTACGAGCAGTACTTC
TRBJ1-2	TRBV5-5	TRBD1	.	CASSPKTGHYGYTF	TGTGCCAGCAGTCCCAAGACAGGGCACTATGGCTACACCTTC
TRBJ2-7	TRBV5-1	TRBD1	.	CASSPRQGAEYEQYF	TGCGCCAGCAGCCCTAGACAGGGGGCAGAGTACGAGCAGTACTTC
TRBJ2-3	TRBV27	TRBD2	.	CASSRTSGMLDTQYF	TGTGCCAGCAGTCGGACTAGCGGGATGTTAGATACGCAGTATTTT
TRBJ2-2	TRBV28	.	once	CASRGGLVPGELFF	TGTGCCAGCAGGGGGGGGCTTGTCCCCGGGGAGCTGTTTTTT
TRBJ1-5	TRBV7-2	TRBD1	.	CASSLSRGNQPQHF	TGTGCCAGCAGCTTATCCAGGGGGAATCAGCCCCAGCATTTT
TRBJ1-2	TRBV12-2	.	.	CASRANKQGNYGYTF	TGTGCAAGTCGCGCCAATAAACAGGGGAACTATGGCTACACCTTC
TRBJ1-4	TRBV19	TRBD1	.	CASSAYYQGAREKLFF	TGTGCCAGTAGTGCCTACTACCAGGGGGCGCGAGAAAAACTGTTTTTT
TRBJ2-7	TRBV6-1	TRBD1	.	CASTLGTGGIYEQYF	TGTGCCAGCACCCTCGGGACAGGGGGAATCTACGAGCAGTACTTC
TRBJ1-5	TRBV30	TRBD1	few	CAWNRGDNQPQHF	TGTGCCTGGAACAGGGGGGACAATCAGCCCCAGCATTTT
TRBJ1-6	TRBV27	.	once	CASSQSNSPLHF	TGTGCCAGCAGCCAATCAAATTCACCCCTCCACTTT
TRBJ1-2	TRBV6-5	.	few	CASSYRTGYYGYTF	TGTGCCAGCAGTTACCGAACAGGATACTATGGCTACACCTTC
TRBJ2-1	TRBV9	TRBD1	.	CASSVDLQGAYNEQFF	TGTGCCAGCAGCGTAGACCTTCAGGGGGCCTACAATGAGCAGTTCTTC